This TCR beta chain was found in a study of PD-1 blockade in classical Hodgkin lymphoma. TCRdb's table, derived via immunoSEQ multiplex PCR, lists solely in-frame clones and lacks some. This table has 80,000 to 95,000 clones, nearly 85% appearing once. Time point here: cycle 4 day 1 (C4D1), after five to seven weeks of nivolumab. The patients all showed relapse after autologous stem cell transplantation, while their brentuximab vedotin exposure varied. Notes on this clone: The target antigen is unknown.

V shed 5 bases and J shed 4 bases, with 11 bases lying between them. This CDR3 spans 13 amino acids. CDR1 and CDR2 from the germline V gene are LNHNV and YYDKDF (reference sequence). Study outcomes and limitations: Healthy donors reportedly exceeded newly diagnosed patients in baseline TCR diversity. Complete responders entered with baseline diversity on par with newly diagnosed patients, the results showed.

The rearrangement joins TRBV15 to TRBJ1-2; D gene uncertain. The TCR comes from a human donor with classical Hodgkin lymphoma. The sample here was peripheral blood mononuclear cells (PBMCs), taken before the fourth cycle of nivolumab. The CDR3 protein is CATSVPTSYGYTF. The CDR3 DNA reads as TGTGCCACCAGCGTCCCCACCTCCTATGGCTACACCTTC.